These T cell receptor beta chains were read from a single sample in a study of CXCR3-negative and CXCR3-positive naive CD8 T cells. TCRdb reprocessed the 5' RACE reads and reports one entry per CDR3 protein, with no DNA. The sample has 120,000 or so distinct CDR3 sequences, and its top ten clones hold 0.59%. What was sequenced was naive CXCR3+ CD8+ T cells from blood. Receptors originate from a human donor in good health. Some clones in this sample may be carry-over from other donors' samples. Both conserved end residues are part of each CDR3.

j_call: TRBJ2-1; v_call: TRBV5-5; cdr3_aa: CASSPLNEQFF
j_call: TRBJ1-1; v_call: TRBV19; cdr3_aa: CASGTPTHTEAFF
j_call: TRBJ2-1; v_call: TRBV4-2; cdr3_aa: CASSQVGGTSYDEQFF
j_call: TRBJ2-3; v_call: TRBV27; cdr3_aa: CASHPVSSGTPDTQYF
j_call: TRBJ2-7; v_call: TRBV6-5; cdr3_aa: CASSLAGAPIGEQYF
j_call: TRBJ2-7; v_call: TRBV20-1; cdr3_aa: CSARGGTSGSEQYF
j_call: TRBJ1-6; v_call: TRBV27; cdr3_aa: CASRSRDRGNSPLHF
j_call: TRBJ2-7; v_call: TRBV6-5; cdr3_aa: CASRTGTSWGYEQYF
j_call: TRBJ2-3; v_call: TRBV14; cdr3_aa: CASSQGPPRDSFTDTQYF
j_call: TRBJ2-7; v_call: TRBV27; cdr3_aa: CASSFGPGPYEQYF
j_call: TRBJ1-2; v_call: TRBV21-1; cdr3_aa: CASSPRGPYGYTF
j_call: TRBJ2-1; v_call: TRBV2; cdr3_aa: CASIEEGSWSSYNEQFF
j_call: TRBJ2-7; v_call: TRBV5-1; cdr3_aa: CASSLDGRGLGAGVYEQYF
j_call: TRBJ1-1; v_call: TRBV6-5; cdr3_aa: CASSYKWGEMNTEAFF
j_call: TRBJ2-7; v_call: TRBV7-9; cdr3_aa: CASSLDIYEQYF
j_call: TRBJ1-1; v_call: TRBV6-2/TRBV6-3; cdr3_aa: CASSYLEVNTESFF
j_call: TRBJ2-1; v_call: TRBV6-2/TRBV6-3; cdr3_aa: CASGGLAGGPSSSYNEQFF
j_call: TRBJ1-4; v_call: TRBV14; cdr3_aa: CASSQQGGKKLFF
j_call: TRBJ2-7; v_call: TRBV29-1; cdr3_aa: CSVDLGHPYEQYF
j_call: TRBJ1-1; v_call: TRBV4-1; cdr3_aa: CASSQVTGILTEAFF
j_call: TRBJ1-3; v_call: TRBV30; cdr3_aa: CAWSDGGIRNTIYF
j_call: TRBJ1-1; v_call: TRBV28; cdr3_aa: CASSHLGAEAFF
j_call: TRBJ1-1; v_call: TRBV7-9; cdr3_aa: CASSFGGDTEAFF
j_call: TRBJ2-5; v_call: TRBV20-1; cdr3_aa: CSARVGGGMGQETQYF
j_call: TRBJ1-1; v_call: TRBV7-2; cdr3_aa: CASSSSRGQGPTEAFF
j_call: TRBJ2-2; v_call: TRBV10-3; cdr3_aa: CAISGKQGETGTGELFF
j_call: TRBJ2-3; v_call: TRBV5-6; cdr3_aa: CASSLLTSGTTDTQYF
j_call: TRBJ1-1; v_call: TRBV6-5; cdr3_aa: CASSYSIYTEAFF
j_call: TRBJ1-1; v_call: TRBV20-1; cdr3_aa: CSARDVQGKDNTEAFF
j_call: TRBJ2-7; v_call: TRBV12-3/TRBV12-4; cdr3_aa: CASSSQGGREYEQYF
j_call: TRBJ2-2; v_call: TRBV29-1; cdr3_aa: CSGAGRENGELFF
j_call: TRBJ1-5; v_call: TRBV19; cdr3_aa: CASSIVVINQPQHF
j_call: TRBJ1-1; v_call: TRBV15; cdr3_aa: CATSKGQGIMNTEAFF
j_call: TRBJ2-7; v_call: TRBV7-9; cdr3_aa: CASCPGSYEQYF
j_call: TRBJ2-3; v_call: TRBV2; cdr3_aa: CASSWTSGITDTQYF
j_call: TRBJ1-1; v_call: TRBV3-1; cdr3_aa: CASSQDGQEYSSFF
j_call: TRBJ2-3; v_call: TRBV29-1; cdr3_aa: CSVGGRTESTDTQYF
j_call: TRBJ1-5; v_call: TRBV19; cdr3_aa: CASRDRGAYQPQHF